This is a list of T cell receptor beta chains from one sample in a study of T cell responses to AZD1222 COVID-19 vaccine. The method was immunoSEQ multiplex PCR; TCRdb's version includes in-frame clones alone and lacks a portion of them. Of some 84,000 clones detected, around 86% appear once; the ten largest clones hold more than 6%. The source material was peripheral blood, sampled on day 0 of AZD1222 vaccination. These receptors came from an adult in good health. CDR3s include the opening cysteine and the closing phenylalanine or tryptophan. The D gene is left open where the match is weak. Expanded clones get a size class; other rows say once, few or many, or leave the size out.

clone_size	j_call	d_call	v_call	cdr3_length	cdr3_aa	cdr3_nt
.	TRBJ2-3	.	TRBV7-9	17	CASRSSASQGDTDTQYF	TGTGCCAGCAGGTCTAGCGCATCGCAGGGGGACACAGATACGCAGTATTTT
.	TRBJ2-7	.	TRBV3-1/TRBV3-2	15	CASSLQGGIWGEQYF	TGTGCCAGCAGCCTACAGGGGGGGATTTGGGGCGAGCAGTACTTC
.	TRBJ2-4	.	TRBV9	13	CASSVPLTDIQYF	TGTGCCAGCAGCGTGCCCCTAACCGATATTCAGTACTTC
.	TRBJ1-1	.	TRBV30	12	CAWSVGNTEAFF	TGTGCCTGGAGTGTTGGGAACACTGAAGCTTTCTTT
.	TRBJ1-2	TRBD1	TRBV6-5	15	CASSRPGQGIEGYTF	TGTGCCAGCAGTAGACCGGGACAGGGAATCGAGGGCTACACCTTC
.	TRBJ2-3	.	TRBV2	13	CASSIALTDTQYF	TGTGCCAGCAGTATAGCCCTCACAGATACGCAGTATTTT
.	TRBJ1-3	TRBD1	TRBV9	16	CASSATGSGPGNTIYF	TGTGCCAGCAGCGCGACAGGGAGTGGACCTGGAAACACCATATATTTT
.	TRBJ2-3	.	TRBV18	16	CASSPPSGGSTDTQYF	TGTGCCAGCTCACCACCTAGCGGAGGGAGTACAGATACGCAGTATTTT
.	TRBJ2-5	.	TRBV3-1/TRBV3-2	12	CASSRLGETQYF	TGTGCCAGCAGCCGACTTGGGGAGACCCAGTACTTC
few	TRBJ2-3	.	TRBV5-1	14	CASSWGQRGDTQYF	TGCGCCAGCAGCTGGGGACAGCGGGGAGATACGCAGTATTTT
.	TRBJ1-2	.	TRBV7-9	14	CASSLALAYYGYTF	TGTGCCAGCAGCTTAGCGCTGGCCTACTATGGCTACACCTTC
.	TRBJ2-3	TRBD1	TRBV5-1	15	CASSPFGQGTDTQYF	TGCGCCAGCAGCCCATTTGGACAGGGCACAGATACGCAGTATTTT
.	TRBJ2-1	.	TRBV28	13	CASIGATYNEQFF	TGTGCCAGTATCGGGGCCACCTACAATGAGCAGTTCTTC
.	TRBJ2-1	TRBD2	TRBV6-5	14	CASYGTSGRGEQFF	TGTGCCAGCTACGGGACTAGCGGGAGGGGGGAGCAGTTCTTC
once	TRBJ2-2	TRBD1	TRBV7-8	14	CVGTAASNTGELFF	TGTGTGGGGACAGCAGCCTCGAACACCGGGGAGCTGTTTTTT
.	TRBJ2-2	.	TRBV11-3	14	CASRGGEATGELFF	TGTGCCAGCAGGGGGGGCGAGGCCACCGGGGAGCTGTTTTTT
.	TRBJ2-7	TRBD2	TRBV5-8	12	CASSWGGNEQYF	TGTGCCAGCTCTTGGGGGGGGAACGAGCAGTACTTC
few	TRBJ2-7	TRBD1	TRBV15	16	CATIFTGQALLYEQYF	TGTGCCACCATCTTCACGGGACAGGCGCTCCTCTACGAGCAGTACTTC
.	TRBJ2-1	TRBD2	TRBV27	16	CASSLYWLAEESEQFF	TGTGCCAGCAGTTTATATTGGCTAGCGGAAGAAAGTGAGCAGTTCTTC
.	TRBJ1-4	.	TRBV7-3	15	CASSSGGSTNEKLFF	TGTGCCAGCAGCTCGGGCGGGTCAACTAATGAAAAACTGTTTTTT
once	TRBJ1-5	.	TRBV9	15	CASTKGDTGIGPQHF	TGTGCCAGCACCAAGGGGGACACGGGAATAGGGCCCCAGCATTTT
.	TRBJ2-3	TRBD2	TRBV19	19	CASSPLGASGQLVTDTQYF	TGTGCCAGTAGTCCACTCGGGGCTAGCGGGCAATTAGTCACAGATACGCAGTATTTT
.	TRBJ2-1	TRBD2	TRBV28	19	CASSFLGLAGQGSYNEQFF	TGTGCCAGCAGTTTTTTAGGACTAGCGGGTCAAGGGTCCTACAATGAGCAGTTCTTC
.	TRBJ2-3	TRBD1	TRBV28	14	CASSLRQGAYTQYF	TGTGCCAGCAGTTTACGACAGGGGGCCTATACGCAGTATTTT
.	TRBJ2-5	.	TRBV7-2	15	CASSRAFGQQETQYF	TGTGCCAGCAGTCGGGCCTTCGGACAGCAAGAGACCCAGTACTTC
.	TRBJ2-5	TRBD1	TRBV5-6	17	CASSLWMGRQGEETQYF	TGTGCCAGCAGCTTGTGGATGGGGAGACAGGGTGAGGAGACCCAGTACTTC
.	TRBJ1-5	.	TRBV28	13	CASSLKQIQPQHF	TGTGCCAGCAGTTTAAAACAAATTCAGCCCCAGCATTTT
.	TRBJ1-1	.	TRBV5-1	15	CASSGTAPENTEAFF	TGCGCCAGCTCCGGGACGGCGCCCGAGAACACTGAAGCTTTCTTT
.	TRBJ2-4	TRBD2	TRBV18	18	CASSPSGGSALAKNIQYF	TGTGCCAGCTCACCATCCGGGGGGAGCGCCTTAGCCAAAAACATTCAGTACTTC
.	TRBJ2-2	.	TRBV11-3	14	CASSRSGDTGELFF	TGTGCCAGCAGCCGATCTGGGGACACCGGGGAGCTGTTTTTT
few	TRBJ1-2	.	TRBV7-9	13	CASSLKVGDGYTF	TGTGCCAGCAGCTTGAAAGTTGGAGATGGCTACACCTTC
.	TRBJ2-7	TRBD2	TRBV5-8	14	CASSSREGTYEQYF	TGTGCCAGCAGCTCCCGGGAGGGTACCTACGAGCAGTACTTC
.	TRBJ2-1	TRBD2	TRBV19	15	CASSTSGSRYNEQFF	TGTGCCAGTAGTACTAGCGGGAGTAGGTACAATGAGCAGTTCTTC
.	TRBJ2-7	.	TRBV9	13	CASSATDTYEQYF	TGTGCCAGCAGCGCAACAGATACCTACGAGCAGTACTTC
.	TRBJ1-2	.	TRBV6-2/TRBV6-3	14	CASSYSGGSYGYTF	TGTGCCAGCAGTTACTCCGGGGGTTCTTATGGCTACACCTTC
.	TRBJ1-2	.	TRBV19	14	CASSIQSGNYGYTF	TGTGCCAGTAGTATTCAGTCAGGAAACTATGGCTACACCTTC
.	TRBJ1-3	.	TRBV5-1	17	CASSPIRATNSGNTIYF	TGCGCCAGCAGCCCAATCCGCGCGACCAACTCTGGAAACACCATATATTTT
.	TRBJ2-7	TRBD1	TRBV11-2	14	CASSSTGLSYEQYF	TGTGCCAGCAGCTCGACAGGGCTCTCCTACGAGCAGTACTTC
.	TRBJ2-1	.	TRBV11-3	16	CASSPRDGGSYNEQFF	TGTGCCAGCAGCCCCCGGGATGGGGGTTCCTACAATGAGCAGTTCTTC
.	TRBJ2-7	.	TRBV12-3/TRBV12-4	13	CASSSGITYEQYF	TGTGCCAGCAGTTCTGGGATCACCTACGAGCAGTACTTC
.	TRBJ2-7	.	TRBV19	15	CASSMGRDGGYEQYF	TGTGCCAGTAGTATGGGCAGGGACGGGGGATACGAGCAGTACTTC